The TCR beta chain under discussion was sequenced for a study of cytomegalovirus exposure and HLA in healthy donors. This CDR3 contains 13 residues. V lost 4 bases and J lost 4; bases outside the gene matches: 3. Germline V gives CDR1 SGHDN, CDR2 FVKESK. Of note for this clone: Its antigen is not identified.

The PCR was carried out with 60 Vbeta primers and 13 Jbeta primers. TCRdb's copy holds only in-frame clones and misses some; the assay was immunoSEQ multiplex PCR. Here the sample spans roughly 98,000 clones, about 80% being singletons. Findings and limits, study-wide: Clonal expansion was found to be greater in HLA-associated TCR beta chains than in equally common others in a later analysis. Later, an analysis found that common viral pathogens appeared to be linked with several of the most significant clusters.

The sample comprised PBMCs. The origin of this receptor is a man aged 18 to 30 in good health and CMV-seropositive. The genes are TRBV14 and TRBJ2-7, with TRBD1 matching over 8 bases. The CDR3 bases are TGTGCCAGCAGCCTCAGGGGGCCATACGAGCAGTACTTC. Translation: CASSLRGPYEQYF.